This T cell receptor (beta chain) stems from a study of identifying expanded T cells in peripheral blood. Worth noting for this clone: Its antigen is unidentified.

Some clones are missing from TCRdb's copy, which holds only in-frame ones; the method was immunoSEQ multiplex PCR. The repertoire has approximately 90,000 clones, roughly 86% of them found once; the top ten carry roughly 5.9%. The CDR3 has 13 residues. Trimming left V 11 bases short and J 4 bases short, with 14 bases between. Germline CDR1 SEHNR, CDR2 FQNEAQ (reference sequence). Findings and limits, study-wide: Technical replicates showed approximately 1.2 changed clones; approximately 2 weeks about 16; four weeks 19.

The sequence derives from a person aged 18 to 70 in good health. V usage is TRBV7-9 and J usage is TRBJ1-4; maybe TRBD1 (6 bases). The material sequenced was blood. Here the CDR3 DNA reads TGTGCCTGCGAGAGGGGGATTAATGAAAAACTGTTTTTT. Translation: CACERGINEKLFF.